The next 13 T cell receptor beta chains were all read from a single sample in a study of metastatic and nonmetastatic thyroid tumors. Each patient went into thyroid surgery without having received any treatment. TCRdb ran MiXCR on the PCR reads. Here the sample spans about 15,000 clones, 20% to 30% being singletons. The sequencing input was tumor tissue. The receptors come from a female donor with papillary thyroid cancer or a benign thyroid nodule (not recorded which). Some clones in this sample may be carry-over from other donors' samples.

This clone is labeled medium-sized. The chain employs TRBV11-2 and TRBJ2-3; D possibly matches TRBD1 or TRBD2 (5 bases each). Germline V CDR1 and CDR2: SGHAT, FQNNGV. V was shortened by 0 bases and J by 4 bases, with 14 bases between the two germline ends. CDR3 length: 16 residues. This chain's CDR3 is CASSLDIGAGADTQYF. DNA for the CDR3: TGTGCCAGCAGCTTAGATATAGGGGCCGGGGCAGATACGCAGTATTTT.

On this clone: In this CDR3 the conserved last residue, phenylalanine or tryptophan, is missing, so a read error is likely. This chain joins TRBV11-2 and TRBJ1-2; D might be TRBD1 (5 bases). Germline-derived CDR1 and CDR2 are SGHAT and FQNNGV. This CDR3 spans 16 amino acids. Trimming took 5 bases from V and 10 from J, leaving 26 bases between them. As DNA, the CDR3 is TGTGCCAGCAGCAGAGATGGGTCAGTGGGAATGGGGGTCTACACCGTC. Its translation: CASSRDGSVGMGVYTV.

The genes are TRBV20-1 and TRBJ2-1; possibly TRBD2 for D (5 bases). The CDR3 runs 15 residues. CDR1 is DFQATT and CDR2 is SNEGSKA in the germline V gene (reference sequence). V lost 3 bases and J lost 8, with 20 bases in between. CDR3 sequence (DNA): TGCAGTGCTAGGTGCTCTGGACTGGTGCAGGATGAGCAGTTCTTC. Its translation is CSARCSGLVQDEQFF.

This clone has ten or more counts. The chain recombines TRBV5-1 with TRBJ2-4; D possibly corresponds to TRBD1 (5 bases). V lost 5 bases to trimming and J lost 0 bases, with 15 bases between them. The length of the CDR3 is 16 residues. Germline-derived CDR1 and CDR2 are SGHRS and YFSETQ. The DNA of the CDR3 is TGCGCCAGCAGTCATGGGGTGGGGCTAGCCAAAAACATTCAGTACTTC. Translation gives CASSHGVGLAKNIQYF.

Details on this clone: Compared with germline, one end of the junction differs, possibly owing to a read error. The chain links TRBV11-2 to TRBJ2-5; D may be TRBD2 (6 bases). The CDR3 sequence is 17 residues long. Germline values: CDR1 SGHAT, CDR2 FQNNGV. The CDR3 DNA is TGTGCCGGCAGCTTAGTACGGAGGGGACGGCGCCAAGAGACCCAGTACTTC. Amino acid sequence: CAGSLVRRGRRQETQYF.

This rearrangement joins TRBV6-6 to TRBJ1-1, with D perhaps matching TRBD1 (5 bases). From germline, CDR1 is MNHNY and CDR2 SVGAGI (reference sequence). V dropped 0 bases and J dropped 0 bases, with 5 bases sitting between them. CDR3 size: 14 residues. CDR3 sequence (DNA): TGTGCCAGCAGTTACTCCAGGGTGAACACTGAAGCTTTCTTT. It encodes CASSYSRVNTEAFF.

This clone came up many times. The chain recombines TRBV5-5 with TRBJ1-5; D gene uncertain. From germline, CDR1 is SGHKS and CDR2 YYEKEE (reference sequence). This CDR3 region has 14 residues. Trimming removed 2 bases at V and 3 bases at J, with 9 bases between. In nucleotides, the CDR3 is TGTGCCAGCAGCTTTACGGGGAACAATCAGCCCCAGCATTTT. It yields the protein CASSFTGNNQPQHF.

Note on this clone: With a much larger clone just one base away, this may be a read error. The chain combines TRBV20-1 with TRBJ1-5; D ambiguous. Trimming shortened V by 0 bases and J by 4 bases, and 13 bases separated the two germline ends. The germline CDR1 and CDR2 sequences are DFQATT and SNEGSKA (reference sequence). The CDR3 consists of 15 residues. The CDR3 sequence: CSAREGAELNQPQHF. The CDR3 DNA sequence: TGCAGTGCTAGAGAGGGTGCAGAGCTTAATCAGCCCCAGCATTTT.

This clone has only a few counts. A clone one base away is much larger, so this may be a read error. Other DNA variants within this sample encode the same CDR3. V usage is TRBV5-1 and J usage is TRBJ2-3; D is unclear. This CDR3 is built from 13 residues. The V gene's germline CDR1 is SGHRS and CDR2 YFSETQ. Written as DNA, the CDR3 is TGCGCCAGCAGCTTGGTTGGCACAGATACGCAGTATTTC. It codes for CASSLVGTDTQYF.

A single count supports this clone. V usage is TRBV20-1 and J usage is TRBJ1-5; D possibly corresponds to TRBD1 (6 bases). CDR3 size: 15 residues. Germline values: CDR1 DFQATT, CDR2 SNEGSKA (reference sequence). The CDR3 DNA follows: TGCAGCGTGGGGGGCCCCGCGTATAGCAATCAGCCCCAGCATTTT. It codes for CSVGGPAYSNQPQHF.

The J gene is TRBJ2-5, the V gene TRBV7-2; D not resolved. This CDR3 region has 12 residues. Between the trimmed V and J ends, which lost 5 bases and 8 bases, there was a span of 12 bases. CDR1 is SGHTA and CDR2 is FQGNSA in the germline V gene. CDR3 bases: TGTGCCAGCAGCCACTTCGAGAAAACCCAGTACTTC. It translates to CASSHFEKTQYF.

V gene TRBV20-1 combines with J gene TRBJ2-7, with D unclear. Trimming stripped 3 bases from V and 7 bases from J, with 13 bases between. The germline CDR1 and CDR2 sequences are DFQATT and SNEGSKA (reference sequence). This CDR3 contains 12 residues. In nucleotides, the CDR3 is TGCAGTGCTAGCCATACCCCAGAAGAGCAGTACTTC. This sequence encodes CSASHTPEEQYF.

This clone was observed at least ten times. The chain couples TRBV5-1 to TRBJ1-2; unclear D gene. Germline values: CDR1 SGHRS, CDR2 YFSETQ. Trimming removed 0 bases from V and 3 bases from J, with 6 bases in between. The CDR3 is 13 residues long. CDR3 DNA sequence: TGCGCCAGCAGCTTGGGAACCGACTATGGCTACACCTTC. It is translated as CASSLGTDYGYTF.